The 4 T cell receptor beta chains below come from one sample, sequenced in a study of glioma-infiltrating T cells (dated by TCRdb to 2015 to 2016). The listed sequencing device is Illumina MiSeq. The iRepertoire nested amplicon-rescue multiplex PCR (arm-PCR) platform was used to amplify TCR alpha and beta CDR3 regions from RNA. The public reads were run again by TCRdb, first through fastp at Q25 and then through MiXCR, and only productive beta chains were kept. Identical CDR3 protein sequences are pooled into one entry, listed with their most common genes and DNA. In all, the sample holds 300,000 to 400,000 distinct CDR3 sequences, and roughly two fifths of those were seen once. Approximately 12% of the sample is taken by the ten largest. The sequenced material came from glioma tissue, nonneoplastic brain tissue, or PBMCs (not recorded which). The origin of the receptors is a human donor with low-grade glioma or glioblastoma, undergoing nonglioma brain surgery, or in good health (not recorded which).

Here the CDR3 reads CASSLTPAGYGYTF. The CDR3 nucleotides read TGTGCCAGCAGTTTAACACCAGCGGGCTATGGCTACACCTTC. The chain has TRBV27 and TRBJ1-2; D unresolved. With 2 bases removed from V and 4 bases from J, the gap between germline ends came to 11 bases. Germline-derived CDR1 and CDR2 are MNHEY and SMNVEV (reference sequence). The CDR3 runs to 14 residues.

Many counts were recorded for this clonotype. The chain recombines TRBV28 with TRBJ1-1; no clear D. The CDR3 has 14 amino acids. Germline CDR1 reads MDHEN; CDR2 reads SYDVKM. V was clipped by 5 bases and J by 0 bases, with 10 bases between them. The CDR3 protein is CASSLSQMNTEAFF. The CDR3 region has the DNA TGTGCCAGCAGTCTCAGCCAAATGAACACTGAAGCTTTCTTT.

About this clonotype itself: A much bigger clone sits one base away, suggesting this may be a read error. J is TRBJ2-7 and V is TRBV6-6; D might be TRBD1 (6 bases). The V end lost 0 bases, the J end lost 7 bases, and 10 bases lay between the germline ends. The CDR3 is 13 amino acids. Germline assignment: CDR1 MNHNY and CDR2 SVGAGI (reference sequence). CDR3 protein: CASSYSRDNEQYF. The CDR3 DNA reads as TGTGCCAGCAGTTACTCACGGGACAATGAGCAGTACTTC.

A note on this clonotype: A much bigger clone sits one base away, suggesting this may be a read error. The V call is TRBV24-1, the J call TRBJ2-1; 9 bases agree with TRBD1. This CDR3 has 16 amino acids. The germline CDR1 and CDR2 sequences are KGHDR and SFDVKD. This CDR3 reads CATSDKDRGTYNQQFF. The CDR3 nucleotides read TGTGCCACCAGTGACAAGGACAGGGGAACCTACAATCAGCAGTTCTTC.